The 3 T cell receptor beta chains below all came from one sample that was sequenced in a study of a mutant IDH1 vaccine in newly diagnosed glioma. Libraries were prepared by immunoSEQ multiplex PCR; TCRdb keeps only in-frame clonotypes and omits some of them. The table shows about 36,000 clones, with 75% to 85% occurring only once. The sample's time point: week 5, during vaccination. Mutant IDH1 20-mer peptide, at 300 ug, made up each vaccine dose, with topical imiquimod. Antigens of these TCRs are unknown. The source material was PBMCs, sampled from a glioma patient whose treatment included an IDH1 peptide vaccine. The receptor source for this set is a man in his forties or fifties with glioma.

V and J are TRBV5-6 and TRBJ1-3; no clear D gene. The ends were cut back, 8 bases at V and 0 bases at J, with 15 bases in the middle. This CDR3 region has 15 residues. Germline V gene sequence: CDR1 SGHDT, CDR2 YYEEEE. The chain's CDR3 is CASTPGGDSGNTIYF. The CDR3 DNA sequence: TGTGCCAGTACTCCTGGTGGCGACTCTGGAAACACCATATATTTT.

The rearrangement uses TRBV6-1 and TRBJ2-1, with TRBD2 matching 10 bases. Trimming at V came to 7 bases and at J to 9 bases, leaving 9 bases not matched to a gene. The CDR3 totals 14 residues. Germline-derived CDR1 and CDR2 are MNHNS and SASEGT. Here the CDR3 reads CASKLAGDKVEQFF. The CDR3 DNA follows: TGTGCCAGCAAGCTAGCGGGAGATAAGGTTGAGCAGTTCTTC.

This clone showed up just once. The rearrangement links TRBV25-1 to TRBJ1-1, with 10 bases lining up with TRBD1. The ends lost 1 base at V and 4 bases at J; junction bases unmatched: 3. CDR1 and CDR2 from the germline V gene are MGHDK and SYGVNS. The CDR3 covers 15 residues. The DNA for the CDR3 is TGTGCCAGCAGTGAATCTCGGACAGGGGGCACTGAAGCTTTCTTT. Its protein product is CASSESRTGGTEAFF.